This T cell receptor beta chain was found in a study of T-cell reconstitution after alpha-beta-depleted transplantation in children. Comments on this clonotype: Its antigen is unidentified.

Study-wide findings and caveats: Several hundred rapidly expanded clones from non-depleted graft cells reportedly supplied alpha-beta T cells about two months post-transplant. In some patients, recipient T cells and intrathymic progenitors surviving conditioning explained high day-60 diversity. Hyperexpanded clones declined; after one year, newly produced T cells mostly supplied diversity.

Unique molecular identifiers were incorporated during preparation of the TCRbeta library. MiXCR was run by TCRdb on the PCR reads, yielding one entry per CDR3 protein. The table records about a million distinct CDR3 sequences, roughly 29% of them present only once. CDR1 MNHEY and CDR2 SMNVEV come from the germline V gene (reference sequence). Trimming removed 4 bases from V and 8 bases from J, with 18 bases in between. The CDR3 is made up of 16 amino acids. The gene calls are TRBV27 and TRBJ1-6; D gene unclear. Here the sequenced sample was PBMCs, mostly from graft donor cells, taken 360 days after TCRalphabeta/CD19-depleted stem cell transplant. The source of this sequence is a boy in the first two years of life who had a stem cell transplant for SCID, so the T cells may come from the graft donor. The CDR3 DNA sequence: TGTGCCAGCAGTTCCCTACAGAGCCAACGCCATTCACCCCTCCACTTT. Encoded protein: CASSSLQSQRHSPLHF.